Listed below are T cell receptor beta chains from one sample, sequenced in a study of blood T cell repertoires in COVID-19. Only in-frame clones appear in the TCRdb table, and some are missing; sequencing was by immunoSEQ multiplex PCR. The sample holds under 200,000 clones, roughly 80% seen once. Sample: PBMCs or T cells enriched from blood (not recorded which). All receptors come from a woman in her thirties or forties with acute COVID-19. Each CDR3 is given with its conserved first and last residue. A D gene is named only where the DNA matches it firmly. Not all rows give a size; the values are once, few, many and, for expanded clones, a class.

clone_size	j_call	v_call	d_call	cdr3_nt	cdr3_aa
NA	TRBJ2-7	TRBV3-1/TRBV3-2	NA	TGTGCCAGCAGCTTCGCCAGCTACGAGCAGTACTTC	CASSFASYEQYF
NA	TRBJ2-1	TRBV5-1	TRBD2	TGCGCCAGCAGCGTCTCCCTAGCGGGAGGAGGGAATGAGCAGTTCTTC	CASSVSLAGGGNEQFF
NA	TRBJ2-5	TRBV5-1	NA	TGCGCCAGCAGCTCAACCGAAATTCTAGGGGGAGAGACCCAGTACTTC	CASSSTEILGGETQYF
NA	TRBJ2-7	TRBV29-1	TRBD1	TGCAGCGTTGAAGGCCGGGACAGGGGCTACGAGCAGTACTTC	CSVEGRDRGYEQYF
NA	TRBJ2-7	TRBV18	NA	TGTGCCACCTCCGAAGGGGAATCAAGGGTCTACGAGCAGTACTTC	CATSEGESRVYEQYF
NA	TRBJ1-1	TRBV5-1	NA	TGCGCCAGCAGCTCTCCCGACAGACTGAACACTGAAGCTTTCTTT	CASSSPDRLNTEAFF
few	TRBJ2-1	TRBV4-2	TRBD2	TGTGCCAGCAGCCAACTTAGCGGGAGCCACAATGAGCAGTTCTTC	CASSQLSGSHNEQFF
NA	TRBJ2-3	TRBV6-6	TRBD2	TGTGCCAGCACCGGGGGGGGAGGGAAATCAGATACGCAGTATTTT	CASTGGGGKSDTQYF
NA	TRBJ1-5	TRBV21-1	NA	TGTGCCAGCAGCCTCTCGAGAGAGGACAGGGGGTTTTGCCAGCCCCAGCATTTT	CASSLSREDRGFCQPQHF
NA	TRBJ2-1	TRBV7-8	TRBD2	TGTGCCAGCAGCTTAGCTTCGGGACTAGCGGGTGAGCAGTTCTTC	CASSLASGLAGEQFF
NA	TRBJ2-1	TRBV5-5	NA	TGTGCCAGCAGCTTGCTGACATCGAGCTCCTACAATGAGCAGTTCTTC	CASSLLTSSSYNEQFF
NA	TRBJ1-1	TRBV7-8	TRBD1	TGTGCCAGCAGTTTTACAGGGGAGACTGAAGCTTTCTTT	CASSFTGETEAFF
once	TRBJ2-2	TRBV3-1/TRBV3-2	NA	TGTGCCAGCAGCCAAGGACAGGCCGGGGAGCTGTTTTTT	CASSQGQAGELFF
NA	TRBJ2-3	TRBV7-9	TRBD2	TGTGCCAGCAGCTTAGCGGTGGATCTAGCGGGTTATACGCAGTATTTT	CASSLAVDLAGYTQYF
NA	TRBJ1-2	TRBV5-1	NA	TGCGCCAGCAGCTTCGGGTTTAACTATGGCTACACCTTC	CASSFGFNYGYTF
once	TRBJ2-3	TRBV27	NA	TGTGCCAGCAGTTTAACTAGCACAGATACGCAGTATTTT	CASSLTSTDTQYF
NA	TRBJ2-2	TRBV7-6	TRBD2	TGTGCCAGCAGCCGGGGGACTAGCGGGAGGCCAATGTCGAACACCGGGGAGCTGTTTTTT	CASSRGTSGRPMSNTGELFF
NA	TRBJ2-7	TRBV2	NA	TGTGCCAGCAGTACTATCTACGAGCAGTACTTC	CASSTIYEQYF
NA	TRBJ1-2	TRBV19	TRBD1	TGTGCCAGTAGCCCAGGGACAGGGGTTTACTATGGCTACACCTTC	CASSPGTGVYYGYTF
NA	TRBJ2-5	TRBV5-5	TRBD2	TGTGCCAGCAGCTTGGCGGTAGCGGGAGGCCACGAGACCCAGTACTTC	CASSLAVAGGHETQYF
NA	TRBJ2-1	TRBV4-2	NA	TGTGCCAGCAGCCAAGCCCATGGGGCGGCGGGGCCCTACAATGAGCAGTTCTTC	CASSQAHGAAGPYNEQFF
NA	TRBJ2-5	TRBV27	NA	TGTGCCAGCAGTCTCCTCCCCCGAGGCCAAGAGACCCAGTACTTC	CASSLLPRGQETQYF
NA	TRBJ2-7	TRBV7-9	TRBD1	TGTGCCAGCAGCTCCCGGGGGGGGACAGGGGGCGGCGAGCAGTACTTC	CASSSRGGTGGGEQYF
NA	TRBJ1-6	TRBV18	NA	TGTGCCAGCTCACGTAGCGGCGGGGATTCACCCCTCCACTTT	CASSRSGGDSPLHF
NA	TRBJ2-7	TRBV18	TRBD1	TGTGCCAGCGGACAGGGTTACGAGCAGTACTTC	CASGQGYEQYF
NA	TRBJ1-2	TRBV5-4	NA	TGTGCCAGCAGCTCACGCCACCGGACGGGGGAGGATGGCTACACCTTC	CASSSRHRTGEDGYTF
NA	TRBJ2-2	TRBV6-5	NA	TGTGCCAGCAGTTATGACTCTGCCACCGGGGAGCTGTTTTTT	CASSYDSATGELFF
NA	TRBJ2-4	TRBV14	TRBD1	TGTGCCAGCAGCCGGGACAGGGTCGGAAACATTCAGTACTTC	CASSRDRVGNIQYF
few	TRBJ1-5	TRBV2	TRBD1	TGTGCCAGCAGTCCCGGGACAGGGTCTTACAATCAGCCCCAGCATTTT	CASSPGTGSYNQPQHF
NA	TRBJ1-5	TRBV4-1	NA	TGCGCCAGCAGCCAAGGACAATTTATAGATGATCAGCCCCAGCATTTT	CASSQGQFIDDQPQHF
NA	TRBJ1-2	TRBV7-9	NA	TGTGCCAGCAGCCCCCCTGGGCCTTTATGGGGCTACACCTTC	CASSPPGPLWGYTF
NA	TRBJ1-1	TRBV28	NA	TGTGCCAGCAGTTCCCCGGGCAGGGCCACTGAAGCTTTCTTT	CASSSPGRATEAFF
few	TRBJ1-2	TRBV3-1/TRBV3-2	NA	TGTGCCAGCAGCCAAGGTAGAGATACTGGCTACACCTTC	CASSQGRDTGYTF
NA	TRBJ2-5	TRBV7-6	TRBD1	TGTGCCAGCAGCTTGTCCGGGACAGGGGGCTGGAAGACCCAGTACTTC	CASSLSGTGGWKTQYF
once	TRBJ2-1	TRBV6-1	NA	TGTGCCAGCAGTGTGGGTGGGCAGACCTACTACAATGAGCAGTTCTTC	CASSVGGQTYYNEQFF
NA	TRBJ1-2	TRBV30	TRBD1	TGTGCCTACCGACAGGGAAACTATGGCTACACCTTC	CAYRQGNYGYTF
few	TRBJ1-4	TRBV11-2	NA	TGTGCCAGCAGCTCGACCGAGGGTCTGGTGGGAAAACTGTTTTTT	CASSSTEGLVGKLFF
NA	TRBJ2-4	TRBV2	NA	TGTGCCAGCACCATCGGGACACCGAACTCGCGGAAAAACATTCAGTACTTC	CASTIGTPNSRKNIQYF
NA	TRBJ1-1	TRBV5-1	TRBD1	TGCGCCAGCAGCGCTGGACAGGCTCAAGGGACTGAAGCTTTCTTT	CASSAGQAQGTEAFF
few	TRBJ1-2	TRBV3-1/TRBV3-2	NA	TGTGCCAGCAGCCAAGGTTTAGACTATGGCTACACCTTC	CASSQGLDYGYTF
many	TRBJ2-2	TRBV7-9	TRBD2	TGTGCCAGCAGCTGGGGACTAGCGGGAGTTGGGAGCACCGGGGAGCTGTTTTTT	CASSWGLAGVGSTGELFF
NA	TRBJ2-3	TRBV12-5	NA	TGTGCTAGTGGCTACATTGGGAGTACGCAGTATTTT	CASGYIGSTQYF
NA	TRBJ1-5	TRBV2	NA	TGTGCCAGCAGTGGGGTGGGCAGCGGTGGACAGCCCCAGCATTTT	CASSGVGSGGQPQHF
NA	TRBJ2-5	TRBV18	NA	TGTGCCAGCTCACCAGGGCAACAAGAGACCCAGTACTTC	CASSPGQQETQYF
NA	TRBJ1-3	TRBV18	NA	TGTGCCAGCTCACCGCCGGGAACTACTGGAAACACCATATATTTT	CASSPPGTTGNTIYF
few	TRBJ1-6	TRBV7-2	TRBD1	TGTGCCAGCAGCCCCCGGGACAGAATTAATTCACCCCTCCACTTT	CASSPRDRINSPLHF
NA	TRBJ1-4	TRBV7-9	NA	TGTGCCAGCAGCTCACAGGGTCCCCGAGGGGATGAAAAACTGTTTTTT	CASSSQGPRGDEKLFF
NA	TRBJ1-5	TRBV19	TRBD1	TGTGCCAGTAGTATCGACAGGGGAGGTCAGCCCCAGCATTTT	CASSIDRGGQPQHF
many	TRBJ1-5	TRBV19	NA	TGTGCCAGTAGTATTCAAACCCAGGGGCGGCTTAGCAATCAGCCCCAGCATTTT	CASSIQTQGRLSNQPQHF
NA	TRBJ2-7	TRBV10-3	TRBD1	TGTGCCATCTCTCTAGGGGACAGGGGCGAGCAGTACTTC	CAISLGDRGEQYF
NA	TRBJ2-3	TRBV5-1	TRBD1	TGCGCCAGCAGCCCCCAGGGGGCCTCAGATACGCAGTATTTT	CASSPQGASDTQYF
NA	TRBJ1-2	TRBV10-3	TRBD1	TGTGCCATCAGTCCCGGGACAGGGGTTGGCTACACCTTC	CAISPGTGVGYTF
NA	TRBJ2-7	TRBV8-1	NA	TGTGGCAGTGCATCCGCAGCCCTGCTTTGGGGGGGACGGTACGAGCAGTACTTC	CGSASAALLWGGRYEQYF
NA	TRBJ2-1	TRBV5-1	TRBD2	TGCGCCAGCAGCAAGGGACTAGCGGGGAGTCTAGGGGGGAATGAGCAGTTCTTC	CASSKGLAGSLGGNEQFF